The 28 T cell receptor beta chains below all came from one sample that was sequenced in a study of T cells in Graves' hyperthyroidism and ophthalmopathy. TCR beta CDR3 regions were amplified from RNA transcripts. First-round RT-PCR of the TCR CDR3 relied on the HTBI primer set. TCRdb re-called the multiplex PCR reads with MiXCR, one entry per CDR3 protein. This sample has fewer than 400,000 distinct CDR3 sequences, with roughly 25% found just once. Sequences were obtained from blood. The receptors come from a man aged 50 to 60 with Graves' hyperthyroidism.

The V call is TRBV28, the J call TRBJ2-1, with 13 nucleotides matching TRBD2. The CDR3 is 18 residues long. The junction had 11 bases not matched to a gene; V was cut back by 1 base and J by 8 bases. Germline lookup yields CDR1 MDHEN and CDR2 SYDVKM. The CDR3 loop is CASSLSRLAGGVFDEQFF. CDR3 sequence (DNA): TGTGCCAGCAGTTTATCCCGACTAGCGGGAGGTGTCTTCGATGAGCAGTTCTTC.

The J gene is TRBJ1-4, the V gene TRBV27; the D is unclear. With 3 bases removed from V and 10 bases from J, the gap between germline ends came to 12 bases. Looked up from germline, CDR1 is MNHEY and CDR2 is SMNVEV (reference sequence). The CDR3 runs to 13 residues. The CDR3 here is CASSLLARAKLFF. The CDR3 coding sequence is TGTGCCAGCAGTTTGCTGGCGAGGGCAAAACTGTTTTTT.

This clonotype was observed many times. In DNA, the CDR3 is TGTGCCAGCACACCATTACAGGGCGGGGGTCCCTTCAATCAGCCCCAGCATTTT. Protein: CASTPLQGGGPFNQPQHF. This chain links TRBV28 with TRBJ1-5, with D possibly TRBD1 on 6 matching bases. The V gene's germline CDR1 is MDHEN and CDR2 SYDVKM. V lost 7 bases and J lost 3, with 25 bases in between. The CDR3 length is 18 residues.

This clonotype was recorded at least ten times. The chain has TRBV2 and TRBJ2-4; weak D call: TRBD1 (6 bases). The V gene lost 4 bases and the J gene lost 0 bases, with 16 bases spanning the gap. The CDR3 has 17 amino acids. Germline V gives CDR1 SNHLY, CDR2 FYNNEI. CDR3 nucleotides: TGTGCCAGCAGTGGCTCACAGGGAGATCTAGCCAAAAACATTCAGTACTTC. Translation: CASSGSQGDLAKNIQYF. Looking up the rest from reference TRBV2 and TRBJ2-4 gives the full variable domain: EPEVTQTPSHQVTQMGQEVILRCVPISNHLYFYWYRQILGQKVEFLVSFYNNEISEKSEIFDDQFSVERPDGSNFTLKIRSTKLEDSAMYFCASSGSQGDLAKNIQYFGAGTRLSVL.

The genes are TRBV3-1 and TRBJ2-5; 7 nucleotides align to TRBD1. With 4 bases clipped from V and 7 bases from J, the junction kept 6 bases outside the gene matches. The length of the CDR3 is 13 residues. Germline V gene sequence: CDR1 LGHDT, CDR2 YNNKEL (reference sequence). CDR3 sequence (DNA): TGTGCCAGCAGCCTCAACAGGGGTGGGACCCAGTACTTC. This gives the protein CASSLNRGGTQYF.

This clonotype occurred many times. The chain recombines TRBV7-9 with TRBJ2-5, with 8 bases matching TRBD2. The J segment lost 4 bases and the V segment lost 6 bases, leaving 10 bases of the junction unmatched. In germline, CDR1 is SEHNR, CDR2 FQNEAQ (reference sequence). This CDR3 is 15 amino acids long. The CDR3 DNA reads as TGTGCCAGCAGACTAACCGGGACTAGAGGAGAGACCCAGTACTTC. Translation: CASRLTGTRGETQYF.

This clonotype was recorded a few times. This chain joins TRBV18 and TRBJ2-2; TRBD1 agrees at 8 bases. J lost 3 bases, V lost 0 bases, and 0 bases had no gene match. The CDR3 is made up of 15 amino acids. CDR1 KGHSH and CDR2 LQKENI come from the germline V gene. For the CDR3, the DNA is TGTGCCAGCTCACCACCGGGACAGGACACCGGGGAGCTGTTTTTT. Its translation is CASSPPGQDTGELFF.

The V gene is TRBV7-2, the J gene TRBJ2-5; D is unresolved. The V and J ends lost 1 base and 10 bases respectively, with 16 bases between them. Germline V gives CDR1 SGHTA, CDR2 FQGNSA. This CDR3 has 14 amino acids. In nucleotides, the CDR3 is TGTGCCAGCAGCTTAGGTCCCATCAAGTGGATCCAGTACTTC. Translation: CASSLGPIKWIQYF.

This chain joins TRBV5-1 and TRBJ1-2; TRBD1 matches 7 bases. Germline values: CDR1 SGHRS, CDR2 YFSETQ. After removal of 5 bases from V and 2 bases from J, the junction contained 6 bases not matched to a gene. CDR3 size: 14 residues. The CDR3 nucleotides are TGCGCCAGCAGGTCGGGACAGCGAAACTATGGCTACACCTTC. This encodes CASRSGQRNYGYTF. The full variable domain, completed using reference TRBV5-1 and TRBJ1-2, is KAGVTQTPRYLIKTRGQQVTLSCSPISGHRSVSWYQQTPGQGLQFLFEYFSETQRNKGNFPGRFSGRQFSNSRSEMNVSTLELGDSALYLCASRSGQRNYGYTFGSGTRLTVV.

This clonotype was picked up a small number of times. This sequence joins TRBV7-2 and TRBJ2-7; 8 positions match TRBD1. There are 15 residues in the CDR3. The V segment lost 5 bases and the J segment 4 bases; nucleotides outside the gene matches: 10. Germline CDR1 and CDR2: SGHTA and FQGNSA. The CDR3 protein is CASSRTPGGGYEQYF. As DNA, the CDR3 is TGTGCCAGCAGCCGCACTCCAGGGGGCGGGTACGAGCAGTACTTC.

The chain uses TRBV7-9 and TRBJ1-5; TRBD1 is a possible D gene (5 bases). The CDR3 is 15 residues long. Germline loops: CDR1 SEHNR, CDR2 FQNEAQ (reference sequence). V was cut by 5 bases and J by 2 bases, with 13 bases left in between. The CDR3 here is CASSPRGGGNQPQHF. CDR3 bases: TGTGCCAGCAGCCCCCGGGGCGGGGGCAATCAGCCCCAGCATTTT.

In this sample, this clonotype turned up a few times. The chain combines TRBV20-1 with TRBJ1-1; 9 nucleotides align to TRBD1. The V gene end was trimmed by 6 bases and the J gene end by 5 bases; junction bases not matched to a gene: 4. The CDR3 has 12 residues. Germline V gene lookup returns CDR1 DFQATT and CDR2 SNEGSKA (reference sequence). As DNA, the CDR3 is TGCAGTGCAACAGACAGGGGGACTGAAGCTTTCTTT. The encoded protein is CSATDRGTEAFF.

Worth noting for this clonotype: Just one base apart from a much larger clone, this may be a read error. The rearrangement links TRBV5-1 to TRBJ2-1, with 8 bases identical to TRBD2. Germline-derived CDR1 and CDR2 are SGHRS and YFSETQ. The CDR3 has 15 amino acids. CDR3 sequence: CASSLGPSGYNDQFF. CDR3 nucleotides: TGCGCCAGCAGCTTGGGGCCTAGCGGGTACAATGATCAGTTCTTC.

The chain recombines TRBV4-1 with TRBJ2-3, with a possible D match to TRBD2 (5 bases). Trimming left V 4 bases short and J 4 bases short, with 12 bases between. CDR3 size: 14 residues. CDR1 and CDR2 (germline): MGHRA, YSYEKL. CDR3 sequence: CASSLDPEADTQYF. In nucleotides, the CDR3 is TGCGCCAGCAGCCTGGACCCGGAGGCAGATACGCAGTATTTT.

This chain connects TRBV6-1 to TRBJ2-3; 9 bases line up with TRBD2. There are 16 residues in the CDR3. J lost 2 bases, V lost 2 bases, and 5 bases had no gene match. Germline V gene data show CDR1 as MNHNS and CDR2 as SASEGT. CDR3 sequence: CASSESLAGTTDTQYF. The DNA for the CDR3 is TGTGCCAGCAGTGAATCCCTAGCGGGAACCACAGATACGCAGTATTTT.

This clonotype has just a few counts. For the CDR3, the DNA is TGTGCCAGCAGTTACGGGACAGGGCAAAATGCTTTCTTT. This codes for CASSYGTGQNAFF. The chain has TRBV6-2 or TRBV6-3 and TRBJ1-1; 9 nucleotides line up with TRBD1. CDR3 length: 13 amino acids. J was trimmed by 11 bases and V by 2 bases; bases with no gene match: 6. CDR1 is MNHEY and CDR2 is SVGEGT in the germline V gene.

This clonotype turned up a few times. The chain links TRBV28 to TRBJ2-2; maybe TRBD1 (6 bases). The CDR3 totals 15 residues. Trimming took 6 bases from V and 2 from J, leaving 13 bases between them. CDR1 is MDHEN, CDR2 SYDVKM, per germline. The CDR3 loop is CASSPGGLNTGELFF. The CDR3, as DNA: TGTGCCAGCAGCCCTGGGGGCTTAAACACCGGGGAGCTGTTTTTT.

In this sample, this clonotype turned up a few times. The chain carries TRBV19 and TRBJ1-1, with D unclear. This CDR3 has 14 residues. Trimming stripped 3 bases from V and 1 base from J, with 9 bases between. CDR1 LNHDA and CDR2 SQIVND come from the germline V gene (reference sequence). The CDR3 nucleotides read TGTGCCAGTAGTATGCCTTCGGGGAACACTGAAGCTTTCTTT. Translated, it gives CASSMPSGNTEAFF.

This clonotype was found a few times. This chain connects TRBV11-2 to TRBJ2-2; 10 bases are shared with TRBD2. V trimming: 3 bases; J trimming: 3 bases; junction bases outside the gene matches: 4. The CDR3 has 16 residues. Germline lookup yields CDR1 SGHAT and CDR2 FQNNGV. The CDR3 is CASSLLLAGDTGELFF. CDR3 coding DNA: TGTGCCAGCAGCTTGCTGCTAGCGGGAGACACCGGGGAGCTGTTTTTT.

The chain is built from TRBV7-2 and TRBJ1-6, with D perhaps matching TRBD1 (6 bases). Trimming removed 1 base from V and 8 bases from J, with 12 bases in between. Germline V CDR1 and CDR2: SGHTA, FQGNSA. The CDR3 is 15 amino acids. Here the CDR3 reads CASSLGVRGDSPLHF. The CDR3 nucleotides are TGTGCCAGCAGCTTAGGGGTCAGGGGCGATTCACCCCTCCACTTT.

The chain has TRBV20-1 and TRBJ1-2, with D uncertain. The CDR3 extends over 12 amino acids. Germline lookup yields CDR1 DFQATT and CDR2 SNEGSKA (reference sequence). The germline V and J ends were trimmed by 6 bases and 2 bases, with 10 bases remaining between them. CDR3 in DNA: TGCAGTGCCCCCGACATGAACTATGGCTACACCTTC. Encoded protein: CSAPDMNYGYTF.

The chain links TRBV7-2 to TRBJ2-3, with D uncertain. This CDR3 contains 12 residues. Trimming took off 4 bases at V and 6 bases at J, with 8 bases between the two ends. Germline V gives CDR1 SGHTA, CDR2 FQGNSA. The DNA for the CDR3 is TGTGCCAGCAGCTACAGTCGGGATACGCAGTATTTT. It translates to CASSYSRDTQYF.

Only a few counts were recorded for this clonotype. The chain recombines TRBV6-1 with TRBJ2-2, with D possibly TRBD1 on 6 matching bases. Deletions cut 5 bases from V and 6 bases from J, with 13 bases between. This CDR3 is built from 14 residues. Germline V gene sequence: CDR1 MNHNS, CDR2 SASEGT. As DNA, the CDR3 is TGTGCCAGCAGTCTAATAGGGGGAGCCGGGGAGCTGTTTTTT. Translating it yields CASSLIGGAGELFF.

The chain recombines TRBV5-1 with TRBJ2-5, with a weak D call TRBD2 (6 bases). Germline assignment: CDR1 SGHRS and CDR2 YFSETQ. Between the trimmed V and J ends, which lost 1 base and 9 bases, there was a span of 25 bases. The length of the CDR3 is 17 residues. In nucleotides, the CDR3 is TGCGCCAGCAGCTTGAAGAGTAGACCGCAGGGTGGGGAGGCCCAGTACTTC. Its protein product is CASSLKSRPQGGEAQYF.

CDR3 DNA sequence: TGTGCCACCAGCATAGGGACTCTGGCCACAGATACGCAGTATTTT. It specifies CATSIGTLATDTQYF. The chain employs TRBV15 and TRBJ2-3; the D gene is possibly TRBD2 (6 bases). The ends were cut back, 4 bases at V and 2 bases at J, with 13 bases in the middle. This CDR3 is 15 amino acids long. Germline CDR1 LNHNV, CDR2 YYDKDF (reference sequence).

V is TRBV7-9 and J is TRBJ1-1; 9 bases are a match to TRBD1. Germline CDR1 SEHNR, CDR2 FQNEAQ (reference sequence). The ends lost 5 bases at V and 6 bases at J; junction bases unmatched: 7. This CDR3 contains 14 residues. Here the CDR3 reads CASSLEQGASEAFF. The CDR3 nucleotides are TGTGCCAGCAGCCTGGAACAGGGGGCATCTGAAGCTTTCTTT. Filled out from reference TRBV7-9 and TRBJ1-1, the complete variable domain reads DTGVSQNPRHKITKRGQNVTFRCDPISEHNRLYWYRQTLGQGPEFLTYFQNEAQLEKSRLLSDRFSAERPKGSFSTLEIQRTEQGDSAMYLCASSLEQGASEAFFGQGTRLTVV.

The CDR3 region is CASSLVGQSTGELFF. The CDR3 nucleotides are TGTGCCAGCAGCTTAGTGGGCCAAAGCACCGGGGAGCTGTTTTTT. The genes are TRBV7-6 and TRBJ2-2; D uncertain. The CDR3 runs to 15 residues. The V gene lost 1 base and the J gene lost 4 bases, with 10 bases spanning the gap. Germline V gene lookup returns CDR1 SGHVS and CDR2 FNYEAQ.

There are a few counts of this clonotype. The DNA of the CDR3 is TGTGCCAGCAGCTTATTGACGGGAGTGGGGGCCAAAAACATTCAGTACTTC. It codes for CASSLLTGVGAKNIQYF. The V gene is TRBV7-2, the J gene TRBJ2-4, with D possibly matching TRBD2 (6 bases). Germline-derived CDR1 and CDR2 are SGHTA and FQGNSA. The CDR3 extends over 17 amino acids. Trimming removed 2 bases at V and 1 base at J, with 15 bases between.